These T cell receptor beta chains were read from a single sample in a study of CD8+ T cells in alopecia areata. Sequencing was performed with immunoSEQ multiplex PCR; in TCRdb, only in-frame clones are kept and a portion is missing. The table shows around 150,000 clones, with less than 70% occurring only once. The specimen was CD4+ T cells sorted from blood, collected at week 4, from a patient treated with tofacitinib. These receptor sequences come from a human donor with alopecia areata. The CDR3 runs from the conserved cysteine through the conserved F or W.

V: TRBV30; J: TRBJ2-4; CDR3: CAWSVTGPGNIQYF
V: TRBV15; J: TRBJ2-4; CDR3: CATSSADSLAKNIQYF
V: TRBV28; J: TRBJ2-1; CDR3: CASSKLLPFEQFF
V: TRBV30; J: TRBJ2-1; CDR3: CAWSKTEDGFF
V: TRBV4-2; J: TRBJ1-6; CDR3: CASSQELGIGSPLHF
V: TRBV5-1; J: TRBJ1-5; CDR3: CASSLGQGMEPQHF
V: TRBV7-3; J: TRBJ1-2; CDR3: CASSLNGQGGYDYTF
V: TRBV5-4; J: TRBJ1-2; CDR3: CASSLDRHLGYTF
V: TRBV5-6; J: TRBJ1-2; CDR3: CASSSIRQGASYGYTF
V: TRBV7-3; J: TRBJ1-1; CDR3: CASSSHQNTEAFF
V: TRBV10-3; J: TRBJ2-5; CDR3: CAISEGGAQETQYF
V: TRBV5-8; J: TRBJ1-2; CDR3: CASSLKDRYLYGYTF